This TCR beta chain appears in the sequencing data of a study of shared clonotypes between healthy human individuals. Study-wide context: A donor's plate count was three for CD4 naive and three for CD4 memory; CD8 naive had two and CD8 memory one.

The CDR3 spans 14 residues. Trimming left V 8 bases short and J 5 bases short, with 15 bases between. Germline V gives CDR1 SGHTA, CDR2 FQGNSA. Deep was the level used in running the assay. Some clones are missing from TCRdb's copy, which holds only in-frame ones; the method was immunoSEQ multiplex PCR. The sample lists 2,500,000 or so clones, 90% to 95% seen once, with 0.35% to 0.45% in the top ten. The clonotype was recovered from a man in his late teens or twenties in good health. Some clones in this sample may be carry-over from other donors' samples. Sample: naive CD4+ T cells from PBMCs. Subset denoted: CD45RA+ positively selected. The chain is built from TRBV7-2 and TRBJ1-4; D is perhaps TRBD1 (6 bases). Here the CDR3 reads CASGSGQLNEKLFF. Written as DNA, the CDR3 is TGTGCCAGCGGCTCCGGACAGTTAAATGAAAAACTGTTTTTT.